A selection of T cell receptor beta chains follows, all from one sample in a study of OX40 agonist ivuxolimab in advanced cancers. Some clones are missing from TCRdb's copy, which holds only in-frame ones; the method was immunoSEQ multiplex PCR. Of 51,000 or so clones in the sample, 75% to 90% were seen once. Sequenced material: CD4+ or CD8+ T cells sorted from blood, taken in a trial of the OX40 agonist ivuxolimab. The receptors here all came from an adult with an advanced solid tumor such as melanoma, head and neck, liver or kidney cancer. CDR3s include the opening cysteine and the closing phenylalanine or tryptophan. A D gene is named only where the DNA matches it firmly. For some rows the clone size is stated as once, few or many, or as a class when expanded; others skip it.

D	V	size	J	CDR3	DNA
NA	TRBV7-3	NA	TRBJ2-7	CASSPMVVSFYEQYF	TGTGCCAGCAGCCCCATGGTGGTCAGCTTCTACGAGCAGTACTTC
TRBD1	TRBV15	NA	TRBJ2-7	CATSRGRDRDSYEQYF	TGTGCCACCAGCAGAGGGAGGGACAGGGACTCCTACGAGCAGTACTTC
NA	TRBV7-9	NA	TRBJ1-2	CASSARGDGQSYGYTF	TGTGCCAGCAGCGCGAGGGGTGATGGACAGAGCTATGGCTACACCTTC
NA	TRBV30	few	TRBJ1-6	CAWLGGGSYNSPLHF	TGTGCCTGGCTTGGGGGAGGGAGCTATAATTCACCCCTCCACTTT
NA	TRBV19	NA	TRBJ1-6	CASSMGSNSPLHF	TGTGCCAGTAGTATGGGTTCTAATTCACCCCTCCACTTT
TRBD1	TRBV13	NA	TRBJ1-2	CASSLNPGTGEWRDGYTF	TGTGCCAGCAGCTTAAACCCCGGGACAGGGGAGTGGAGGGATGGCTACACCTTC
NA	TRBV19	NA	TRBJ2-2	CASSISPQQGRELFF	TGTGCCAGTAGTATAAGCCCTCAACAAGGACGGGAGCTGTTTTTT
TRBD1	TRBV7-9	NA	TRBJ2-5	CASRSYGTGPQETQYF	TGTGCCAGCAGAAGTTACGGGACAGGCCCTCAAGAGACCCAGTACTTC
NA	TRBV19	NA	TRBJ1-3	CATLGGLASGNTIYF	TGTGCCACCCTCGGGGGATTAGCCTCTGGAAACACCATATATTTT
NA	TRBV11-3	NA	TRBJ1-1	CASSLDPETEAFF	TGTGCCAGCAGCTTAGACCCCGAAACAGAAGCTTTCTTT
NA	TRBV5-1	NA	TRBJ2-3	CASSSLLASDTQYF	TGCGCCAGCAGCTCCCTCCTGGCCTCAGATACGCAGTATTTT
TRBD1	TRBV5-4	NA	TRBJ2-7	CASSLWDRGVHEQYF	TGTGCCAGCAGCTTGTGGGACAGGGGGGTCCACGAGCAGTACTTC
NA	TRBV11-2	NA	TRBJ2-3	CASSLDHWGGQADTQYF	TGTGCCAGCAGCTTAGATCACTGGGGGGGCCAGGCAGATACGCAGTATTTT
NA	TRBV4-3	NA	TRBJ1-4	CASSQDGRTTNEKLFF	TGCGCCAGCAGCCAAGATGGGCGAACAACTAATGAAAAACTGTTTTTT
NA	TRBV10-3	NA	TRBJ2-1	CAISGPDGGGNYLNYNEQFF	TGTGCCATCAGTGGACCCGATGGGGGCGGGAACTACTTAAACTACAATGAGCAGTTCTTC
NA	TRBV7-9	NA	TRBJ2-7	CASSRGPGLLYEQYF	TGTGCCAGCAGCCGCGGTCCGGGACTGCTGTACGAGCAGTACTTC
TRBD2	TRBV30	NA	TRBJ2-7	CAWSVLTSGGSSYEQYF	TGTGCCTGGAGTGTATTGACTAGCGGGGGTTCATCCTACGAGCAGTACTTC